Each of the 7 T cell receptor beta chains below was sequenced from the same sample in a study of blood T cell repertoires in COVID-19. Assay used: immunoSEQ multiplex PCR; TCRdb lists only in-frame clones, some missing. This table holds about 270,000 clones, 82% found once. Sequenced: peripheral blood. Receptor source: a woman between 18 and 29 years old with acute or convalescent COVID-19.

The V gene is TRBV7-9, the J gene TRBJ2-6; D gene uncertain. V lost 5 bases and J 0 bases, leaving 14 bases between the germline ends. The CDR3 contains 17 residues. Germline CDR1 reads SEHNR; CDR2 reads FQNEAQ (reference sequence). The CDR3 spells CASSRTADSSGANVLTF. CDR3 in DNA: TGTGCCAGCAGCCGAACGGCGGATTCCTCTGGGGCCAACGTCCTGACTTTC.

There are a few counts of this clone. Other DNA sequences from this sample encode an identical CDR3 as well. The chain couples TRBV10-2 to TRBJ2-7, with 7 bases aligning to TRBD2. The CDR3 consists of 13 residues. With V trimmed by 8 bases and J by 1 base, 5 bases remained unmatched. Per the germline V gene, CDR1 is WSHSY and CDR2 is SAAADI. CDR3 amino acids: CASFGGYSYEQYF. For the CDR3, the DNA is TGCGCCAGCTTCGGGGGGTATTCCTACGAGCAGTACTTC.

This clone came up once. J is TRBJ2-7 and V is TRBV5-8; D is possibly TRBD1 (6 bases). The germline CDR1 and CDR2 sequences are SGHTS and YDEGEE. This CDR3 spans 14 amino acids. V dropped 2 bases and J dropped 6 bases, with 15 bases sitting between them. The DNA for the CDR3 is TGTGCCAGCAGCTTAGGGGGACGGACGTTCGAGCAGTACTTC. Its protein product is CASSLGGRTFEQYF.

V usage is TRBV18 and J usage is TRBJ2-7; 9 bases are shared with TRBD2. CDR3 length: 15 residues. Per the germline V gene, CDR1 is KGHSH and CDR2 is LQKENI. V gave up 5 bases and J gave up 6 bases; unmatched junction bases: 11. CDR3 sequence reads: CASSTSPSGVSEQYF. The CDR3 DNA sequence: TGTGCCAGCTCAACAAGCCCTAGCGGGGTGAGCGAGCAGTACTTC. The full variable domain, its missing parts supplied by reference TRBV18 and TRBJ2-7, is NAGVMQNPRHLVRRRGQEARLRCSPMKGHSHVYWYRQLPEEGLKFMVYLQKENIIDESGMPKERFSAEFPKEGPSILRIQQVVRGDSAAYFCASSTSPSGVSEQYFGPGTRLTVT.

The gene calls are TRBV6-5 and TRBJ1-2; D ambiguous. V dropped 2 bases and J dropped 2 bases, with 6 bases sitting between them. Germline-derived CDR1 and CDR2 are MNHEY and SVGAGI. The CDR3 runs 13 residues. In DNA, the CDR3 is TGTGCCAGCAGTTACAGCGGAAACTATGGCTACACCTTC. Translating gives CASSYSGNYGYTF.

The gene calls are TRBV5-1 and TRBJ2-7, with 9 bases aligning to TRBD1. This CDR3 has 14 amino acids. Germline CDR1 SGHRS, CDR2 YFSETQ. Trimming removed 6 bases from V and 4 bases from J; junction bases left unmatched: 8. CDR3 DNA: TGCGCCAGCAATTTAGGGACAGGGTCGTACGAGCAGTACTTC. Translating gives CASNLGTGSYEQYF.

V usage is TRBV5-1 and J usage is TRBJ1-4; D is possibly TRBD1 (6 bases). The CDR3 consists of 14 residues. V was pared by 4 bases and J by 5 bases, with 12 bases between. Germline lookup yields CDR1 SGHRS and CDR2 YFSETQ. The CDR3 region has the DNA TGCGCCAGCAGCAGATCACAGGGAAATGAAAAACTGTTTTTT. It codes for CASSRSQGNEKLFF. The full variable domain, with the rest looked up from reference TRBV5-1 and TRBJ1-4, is KAGVTQTPRYLIKTRGQQVTLSCSPISGHRSVSWYQQTPGQGLQFLFEYFSETQRNKGNFPGRFSGRQFSNSRSEMNVSTLELGDSALYLCASSRSQGNEKLFFGSGTQLSVL.